The clone carrying this T cell receptor (beta chain) was detected many times. Its specificity is unknown. The sequence runs out 3 residues before the end of the CDR3; the remainder is reconstructed from the germline J gene. The data were taken from a study of T cell clonality in common variable immunodeficiency. CDR1 is LNHDA, CDR2 SQIVND, per germline (reference sequence). V was pared by 4 bases and J by 5 bases, with 14 bases of the junction left unmatched. The CDR3 sequence is 16 residues long. TCRdb keeps only in-frame clones here, not all; method: immunoSEQ multiplex PCR. The data show some 30,000 clones, with none appearing a single time. Regarding the study as a whole: Fewer deletions and N-nucleotide insertions were reportedly seen in common variable immunodeficiency TCR beta sequences. Links between repertoire features and CVID complications were heterogeneity-limited.

The chain has TRBV19 and TRBJ2-7, with 7 bases fitting TRBD1. This TCR derives from a human donor with common variable immunodeficiency. The sequencing sample was made of peripheral blood mononuclear cells. The sequenced CDR3 bases are TGTGCCAGTAGTACACGCGACGGCCCAGGGGGTGACGAG. Its protein is CASSTRDGPGGDE. The complete CDR3 protein is CASSTRDGPGGDEQYF.